This T cell receptor beta chain was sequenced in a study of T cell responses to AZD1222 COVID-19 vaccine. Study-wide results and limits: Elevations in Spike-specific TCR breadth and depth followed administration of two AZD1222 doses. Regions left unmutated in variants are reportedly the target of nearly half of spike-specific TCRs.

Clones were sequenced by immunoSEQ multiplex PCR, and TCRdb holds only the in-frame ones, with some missing. The sample contains about 97,000 clones, roughly 90% of which appear only once. This CDR3 contains 14 residues. Germline V gene data show CDR1 as SQVTM and CDR2 as ANQGSEA. Unmatched junction bases numbered 15, after V lost 7 bases and J lost 9 bases. As to this clone: Antigen unknown.

The input for sequencing was peripheral blood, taken on day 0 of AZD1222 vaccination. The TCR originated in an adult in good health. The chain couples TRBV29-1 to TRBJ2-1; 7 nucleotides align to TRBD2. CDR3 DNA sequence: TGCAGCGCCGCCACTAGCGTAGGTCGCGGTGAGCAGTTCTTC. Its translation is CSAATSVGRGEQFF.